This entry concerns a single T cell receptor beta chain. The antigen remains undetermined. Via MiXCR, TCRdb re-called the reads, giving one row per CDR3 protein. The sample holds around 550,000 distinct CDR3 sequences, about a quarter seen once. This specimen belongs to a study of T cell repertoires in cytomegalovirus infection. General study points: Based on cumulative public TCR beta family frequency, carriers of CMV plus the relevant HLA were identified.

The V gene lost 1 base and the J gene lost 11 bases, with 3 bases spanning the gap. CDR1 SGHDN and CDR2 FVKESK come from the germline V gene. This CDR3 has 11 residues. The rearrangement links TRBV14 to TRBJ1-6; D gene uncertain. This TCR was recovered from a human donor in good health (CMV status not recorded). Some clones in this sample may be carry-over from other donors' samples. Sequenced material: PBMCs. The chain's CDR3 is CASSQGAPLHF. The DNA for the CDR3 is TGTGCCAGCAGCCAAGGGGCACCCCTCCACTTT.